The entry below describes one TCR beta chain. The data originate from a study of blood T cell repertoires in COVID-19. Study summary: The study drew acute and convalescent COVID-19 samples from the United States, Italy and Spain. T cells, B-cell-depleted T cells, or PBMCs provided the cDNA or gDNA that served as material.

As processed by the authors: Amplification from reference gene primers served as the basis for estimated nucleated cell counts. Measured with immunoSEQ multiplex PCR; TCRdb has only the in-frame clones, and not every one. V and J calls and clone size are given by that table; D and trimming were obtained from the DNA. Found here are roughly 160,000 clones, about four fifths of them singletons; the top ten hold roughly 10%. The V end was cut by 5 bases, the J end by 3 bases, with 10 bases between. CDR3 length: 14 amino acids. Looked up from germline, CDR1 is KGHDR and CDR2 is SFDVKD. The TCR sequence derives from a man in his sixties or seventies with active or convalescent COVID-19. Sequencing was carried out using peripheral blood. This chain uses TRBV24-1 with TRBJ2-1, with D possibly being TRBD2 (6 bases). The CDR3 reads CATSGVADYNEQFF. In DNA form, the CDR3 reads TGTGCCACCAGTGGGGTAGCGGACTACAATGAGCAGTTCTTC.